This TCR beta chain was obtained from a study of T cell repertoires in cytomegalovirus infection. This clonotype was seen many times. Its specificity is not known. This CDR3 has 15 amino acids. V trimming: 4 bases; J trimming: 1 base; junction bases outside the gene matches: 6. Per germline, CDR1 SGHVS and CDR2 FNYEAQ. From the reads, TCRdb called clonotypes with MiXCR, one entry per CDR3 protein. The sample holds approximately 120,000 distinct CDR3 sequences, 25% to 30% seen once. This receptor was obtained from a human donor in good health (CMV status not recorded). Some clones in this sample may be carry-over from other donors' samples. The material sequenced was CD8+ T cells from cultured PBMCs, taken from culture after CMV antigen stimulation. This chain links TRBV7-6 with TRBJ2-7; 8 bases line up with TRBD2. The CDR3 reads CASSSGLGMSYEQYF. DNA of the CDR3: TGTGCCAGCAGCTCGGGACTAGGGATGTCCTACGAGCAGTACTTC.